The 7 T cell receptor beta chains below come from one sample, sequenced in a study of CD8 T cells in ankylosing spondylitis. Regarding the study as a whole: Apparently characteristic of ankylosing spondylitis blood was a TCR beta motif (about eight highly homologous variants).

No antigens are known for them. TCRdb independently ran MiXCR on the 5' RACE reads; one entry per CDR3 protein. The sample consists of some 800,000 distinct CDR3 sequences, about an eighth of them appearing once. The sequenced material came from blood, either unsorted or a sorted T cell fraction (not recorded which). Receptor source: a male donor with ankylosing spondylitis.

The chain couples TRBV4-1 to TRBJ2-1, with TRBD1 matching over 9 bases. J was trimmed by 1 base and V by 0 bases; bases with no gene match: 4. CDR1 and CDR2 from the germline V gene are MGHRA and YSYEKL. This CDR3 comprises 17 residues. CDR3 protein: CASSQDIGTGSYNEQFF. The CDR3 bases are TGCGCCAGCAGCCAAGATATTGGGACAGGGTCCTACAATGAGCAGTTCTTC.

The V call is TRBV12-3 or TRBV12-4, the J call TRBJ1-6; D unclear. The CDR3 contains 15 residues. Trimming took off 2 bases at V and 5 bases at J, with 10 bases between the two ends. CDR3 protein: CASSLRHTNNSPLHF. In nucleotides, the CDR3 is TGTGCCAGCAGTTTAAGACATACGAATAATTCACCCCTCCACTTT.

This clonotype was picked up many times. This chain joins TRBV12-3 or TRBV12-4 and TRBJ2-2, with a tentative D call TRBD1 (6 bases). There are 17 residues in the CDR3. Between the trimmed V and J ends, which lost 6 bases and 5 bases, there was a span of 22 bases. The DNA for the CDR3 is TGTGCCAGCAGCCACAGGGTTGCGGCAAGCAGGACCGGGGAGCTGTTTTTT. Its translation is CASSHRVAASRTGELFF.

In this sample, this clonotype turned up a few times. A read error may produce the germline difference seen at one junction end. DNA of the CDR3: TGTGCCAGCACCCTAGGGTCGGACAGAATTAACTTC. The encoded protein is CASTLGSDRINF. V and J are TRBV5-6 and TRBJ2-7, with a weak D call TRBD1 (6 bases). From germline, CDR1 is SGHDT and CDR2 YYEEEE. This CDR3 has 12 amino acids.

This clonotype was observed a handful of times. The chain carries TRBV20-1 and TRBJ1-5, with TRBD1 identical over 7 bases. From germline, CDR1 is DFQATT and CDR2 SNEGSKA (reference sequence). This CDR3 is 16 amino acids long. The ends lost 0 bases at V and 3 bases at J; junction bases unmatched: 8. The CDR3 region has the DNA TGCAGTGCTAGAGACCTGACAGGGAGTGACAATCAGCCCCAGCATTTT. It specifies CSARDLTGSDNQPQHF.

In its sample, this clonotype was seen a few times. CDR3 amino acids: CSARPQIHQETQYF. The CDR3 DNA is TGCAGTGCCCGGCCCCAAATCCACCAAGAGACCCAGTACTTC. The V gene is TRBV20-1, the J gene TRBJ2-5, with no clear D. Germline-derived CDR1 and CDR2 are DFQATT and SNEGSKA (reference sequence). Trimming took off 6 bases at V and 0 bases at J, with 14 bases between the two ends. The CDR3 has 14 amino acids.

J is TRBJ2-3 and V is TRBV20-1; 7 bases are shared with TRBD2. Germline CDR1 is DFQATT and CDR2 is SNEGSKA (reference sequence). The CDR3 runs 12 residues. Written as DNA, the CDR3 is TGCAGGGGCGGACTAGATCCAGATACGCAGTATTTT. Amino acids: CRGGLDPDTQYF.